The present entry profiles one TCR beta chain with its context. The CDR3 consists of 11 residues. V lost 6 bases, J lost 7 bases, and 10 bases lay in between. Using genomic DNA as the template, TCR beta VDJ and CDR3 profiling was carried out. Via MiXCR, TCRdb re-called the reads, giving one row per CDR3 protein. This sample yields roughly 250,000 distinct CDR3 sequences, of which 70% to 85% are seen a single time; roughly two fifths belongs to the top ten. These data come from a study of CD8+CD57+ T cells in acquired aplastic anemia. Previously, flow cytometry had revealed CD8+CD57+ cell expansion in the patients chosen for sequencing. No therapy had been given to the patients at the time of blood sampling.

This chain connects TRBV12-3 or TRBV12-4 to TRBJ2-7; a possible D gene is TRBD2 (5 bases). The clonotype originates from a human donor with aplastic anemia. The sequencing sample was made of sorted CD4+, CD8+, or CD8+CD57+ T cells (not recorded which) from PBMCs. The CDR3 DNA reads TGTGCCAGCAGGGAAGAGCGGGAGCAGTACTTC. Residues: CASREEREQYF.